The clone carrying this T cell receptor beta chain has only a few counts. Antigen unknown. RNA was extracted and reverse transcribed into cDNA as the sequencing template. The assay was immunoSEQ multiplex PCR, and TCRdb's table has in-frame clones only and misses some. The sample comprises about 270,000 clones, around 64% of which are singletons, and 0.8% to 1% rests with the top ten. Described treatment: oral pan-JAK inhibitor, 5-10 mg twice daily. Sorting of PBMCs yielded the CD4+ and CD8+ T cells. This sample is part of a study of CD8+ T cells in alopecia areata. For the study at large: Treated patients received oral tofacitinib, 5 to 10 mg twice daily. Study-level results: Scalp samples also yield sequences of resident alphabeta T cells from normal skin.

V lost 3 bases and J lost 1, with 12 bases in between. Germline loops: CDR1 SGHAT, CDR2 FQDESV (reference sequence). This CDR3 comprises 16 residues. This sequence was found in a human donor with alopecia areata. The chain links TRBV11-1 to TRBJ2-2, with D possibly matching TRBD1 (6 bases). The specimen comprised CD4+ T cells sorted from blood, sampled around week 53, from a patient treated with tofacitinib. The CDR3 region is CASSFAGQRNTGELFF. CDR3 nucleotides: TGTGCCAGCAGCTTCGCCGGACAGAGGAACACCGGGGAGCTGTTTTTT.